Below, 11 T cell receptor beta chains from the same sample are listed, as sequenced in a study of T cell changes during pregnancy in multiple sclerosis (dated by TCRdb to between 2018 and 2021). Libraries were prepared through the immunoSEQ multiplex PCR assay. Drawn from immuneACCESS, this table holds only the in-frame rearrangements with V and J called that TCRdb kept. Clones are partly lost; checked studies trace under half to an unresolved V gene and leave the rest unexplained. This sample gives some 130,000 clones in total; 96% of them show up just once. The ten largest account for less than 0.55% of the sample. Sequencing used peripheral blood, obtained after pregnancy. The source of these receptors is a female donor with multiple sclerosis, enrolled in a pregnancy study.

The chain joins TRBV9 to TRBJ2-2; the D gene is possibly TRBD1 (6 bases). The V and J ends lost 5 bases and 0 bases respectively, with 17 bases between them. This CDR3 contains 17 residues. Germline V gives CDR1 SGDLS, CDR2 YYNGEE. The CDR3 nucleotides read TGTGCCAGCAGGGGCCCACAGGGCACATCGAACACCGGGGAGCTGTTTTTT. Encoded protein: CASRGPQGTSNTGELFF.

This clone showed up just once. This chain's CDR3 is CASSSPPGQRTNYGYTF. The CDR3 nucleotides read TGTGCCAGCAGCTCTCCCCCGGGACAGAGAACTAACTATGGCTACACCTTC. The chain couples TRBV5-6 to TRBJ1-2, with 7 bases that match TRBD1. CDR1 and CDR2 from the germline V gene are SGHDT and YYEEEE. The CDR3 sequence is 17 residues long. With 3 bases clipped from V and 0 bases from J, the junction kept 11 bases outside the gene matches.

A few counts support this clone. J is TRBJ2-7 and V is TRBV5-1, with TRBD2 matching over 9 bases. The CDR3 is made up of 20 amino acids. Unmatched junction bases numbered 21, after V lost 1 base and J lost 4 bases. Per the germline V gene, CDR1 is SGHRS and CDR2 is YFSETQ. The DNA for the CDR3 is TGCGCCAGCAGCTTGCCCAGGGGCGGGGAAGCGGGAGGTTCGGCGTACGAGCAGTACTTC. Encoded protein: CASSLPRGGEAGGSAYEQYF.

This chain joins TRBV9 and TRBJ2-1; D unclear. This CDR3 contains 15 residues. Germline loops: CDR1 SGDLS, CDR2 YYNGEE. Between the trimmed V and J ends, which lost 0 bases and 2 bases, there was a span of 9 bases. The CDR3 spells CASSVEVAPYNEQFF. The CDR3 region has the DNA TGTGCCAGCAGCGTAGAGGTAGCCCCCTACAATGAGCAGTTCTTC.

J is TRBJ2-7 and V is TRBV7-2; D is perhaps TRBD2 (5 bases). V lost 2 bases to trimming and J lost 7 bases, with 15 bases between them. Germline CDR1 SGHTA, CDR2 FQGNSA. This CDR3 has 14 residues. The CDR3 reads CASSLKRPPGEQYF. Here the CDR3 DNA reads TGTGCCAGCAGCTTAAAGCGCCCCCCGGGAGAGCAGTACTTC.

The gene calls are TRBV7-9 and TRBJ1-4; TRBD1 aligns across 8 bases. The V gene's germline CDR1 is SEHNR and CDR2 FQNEAQ (reference sequence). The CDR3 consists of 15 residues. V was pared by 1 base and J by 8 bases, with 6 bases of the junction left unmatched. Here the CDR3 DNA reads TGTGCCAGCAGCTTAGATGGACAGGGTGAGGAAAAACTGTTTTTT. Encoded protein: CASSLDGQGEEKLFF.

The V call is TRBV6-5, the J call TRBJ1-1; D unclear. This CDR3 is 13 amino acids long. Germline CDR1 and CDR2: MNHEY and SVGAGI. Trimming took 5 bases from V and 6 from J, leaving 13 bases between them. The CDR3 region has the DNA TGTGCCAGCAGTCTCTCCCGCGGGTCTGAAGCTTTCTTT. It translates to CASSLSRGSEAFF.

The chain employs TRBV5-1 and TRBJ2-5; D ambiguous. V was cut by 1 base and J by 3 bases, with 10 bases left in between. This CDR3 has 14 residues. Germline V gene lookup returns CDR1 SGHRS and CDR2 YFSETQ. Here the CDR3 reads CASSLLASEETQYF. The DNA for the CDR3 is TGCGCCAGCAGCTTGTTGGCTAGTGAAGAGACCCAGTACTTC.

The rearrangement joins TRBV2 to TRBJ2-1, with D perhaps TRBD2 (6 bases). CDR1 SNHLY and CDR2 FYNNEI come from the germline V gene. CDR3 size: 14 residues. Trimming took 6 bases from V and 8 from J, leaving 17 bases between them. CDR3 sequence: CASRLPGTRDEQFF. The DNA for the CDR3 is TGTGCCAGCAGACTACCCGGGACTCGGGATGAGCAGTTCTTC.

The V call is TRBV14, the J call TRBJ2-5; 14 nucleotides align to TRBD2. The V gene's germline CDR1 is SGHDN and CDR2 FVKESK. V gave up 4 bases and J gave up 5 bases; unmatched junction bases: 9. CDR3 length: 17 residues. CDR3 bases: TGTGCCAGCAGCCTTTACGGACTAGCGGGAGGAGGTGAGACCCAGTACTTC. This encodes CASSLYGLAGGGETQYF.

This rearrangement joins TRBV27 to TRBJ1-1; 9 bases are a match to TRBD1. The V gene end was trimmed by 6 bases and the J gene end by 1 base; junction bases not matched to a gene: 6. Germline loops: CDR1 MNHEY, CDR2 SMNVEV (reference sequence). The CDR3 spans 15 residues. CDR3 nucleotides: TGTGCCAGCAGCTCCGGGACAGGGAGGAACACTGAAGCTTTCTTT. Protein product: CASSSGTGRNTEAFF.